The rows below give T cell receptor beta chains drawn from one sample of a study of T-cell memory formation after mild COVID-19. Via MiXCR, TCRdb re-called the 5' RACE reads, giving one row per CDR3 protein. This sample carries approximately 390,000 distinct CDR3 sequences, 15% to 20% of them seen once, and the ten largest clones take under 25%. Sequencing was done on a sample of PBMCs or a T cell subset sorted from them (not recorded which). All receptors derive from a man between 18 and 35 years old who had mild COVID-19 (a few samples of this study predate the infection). Cell type and time point are not known. The CDR3 runs from the conserved cysteine through the conserved F or W. Fields, in order: J gene, D gene, clone size, V gene, CDR3 DNA, CDR3 protein. D genes are given only for firm matches. Some rows mark clone size as missing; the rest say once, few, many or name a class of expanded clone.

J gene: TRBJ1-1
D gene: .
clone size: few
V gene: TRBV4-1
CDR3 DNA: TGTGCCAGCAGTGTGCAGGGGAGGACTGAAGCTTTCTTT
CDR3 protein: CASSVQGRTEAFF

J gene: TRBJ2-3
D gene: .
clone size: .
V gene: TRBV7-9
CDR3 DNA: TGTGCCAGCAGCTTAGAGGCTCAGTCCACAGATACGCAGTATTTT
CDR3 protein: CASSLEAQSTDTQYF

J gene: TRBJ1-3
D gene: .
clone size: .
V gene: TRBV5-1
CDR3 DNA: TGCGCCAGCAGCTTAGGGGGGCTCGGAAACACCATATATTTT
CDR3 protein: CASSLGGLGNTIYF

J gene: TRBJ2-7
D gene: .
clone size: few
V gene: TRBV6-5
CDR3 DNA: TGTGCCAGCAGTTACTCGGCGGGGGCCGACGAGCAGTACTTC
CDR3 protein: CASSYSAGADEQYF

J gene: TRBJ2-7
D gene: .
clone size: few
V gene: TRBV15
CDR3 DNA: TGTGCCACCGGTTCGAGAAGGGGGGGACAGACCTACGAGCAGTACTTC
CDR3 protein: CATGSRRGGQTYEQYF

J gene: TRBJ1-1
D gene: TRBD1
clone size: .
V gene: TRBV2
CDR3 DNA: TGTGCCAGCCAAGACAGGGAGTTATCTGAAGCTTTCTTT
CDR3 protein: CASQDRELSEAFF

J gene: TRBJ2-1
D gene: .
clone size: .
V gene: TRBV7-2
CDR3 DNA: TGTGCCAGCAGCCTCAGAGGGACTCCCCTTGAGCAGTTCTTC
CDR3 protein: CASSLRGTPLEQFF

J gene: TRBJ2-5
D gene: .
clone size: .
V gene: TRBV18
CDR3 DNA: TGTGCCAGCTCGGCCGACTCGAAGTACCAAGAGACCCAGTACTTC
CDR3 protein: CASSADSKYQETQYF

J gene: TRBJ2-1
D gene: TRBD1
clone size: .
V gene: TRBV7-9
CDR3 DNA: TGTGCCAGCCGCGAATGGGACAGGCCCAATGAGCAGTTCTTC
CDR3 protein: CASREWDRPNEQFF

J gene: TRBJ2-7
D gene: TRBD1
clone size: few
V gene: TRBV7-2
CDR3 DNA: TGTGCCAGCAGCTCACAGGGGCGCGACGAGCAGTACTTC
CDR3 protein: CASSSQGRDEQYF

J gene: TRBJ2-2
D gene: TRBD2
clone size: few
V gene: TRBV7-2
CDR3 DNA: TGTGCCAGCAGCCAGATAGGGACTAGCGGGGCCGGGGAGCTGTTTTTT
CDR3 protein: CASSQIGTSGAGELFF

J gene: TRBJ1-2
D gene: .
clone size: .
V gene: TRBV12-3/TRBV12-4
CDR3 DNA: TGTGCCAGCAGTTTTAGGGGGATTTCTGGCTACACCTTC
CDR3 protein: CASSFRGISGYTF

J gene: TRBJ1-2
D gene: TRBD1
clone size: few
V gene: TRBV20-1
CDR3 DNA: TGCAGTGCCACGGACAGGGGCCTGCATGGCTACACCTTC
CDR3 protein: CSATDRGLHGYTF

J gene: TRBJ2-6
D gene: .
clone size: .
V gene: TRBV5-1
CDR3 DNA: TGCGCCACCGGGGCCCTCTCTACAAGCTCTGGGGCCAACGTCCTGACTTTC
CDR3 protein: CATGALSTSSGANVLTF

J gene: TRBJ2-5
D gene: TRBD2
clone size: .
V gene: TRBV5-1
CDR3 DNA: TGCGCCAGCAGCCCCCCGGCAGCGGGGGGGCCTGGAGAGACCCAGTACTTC
CDR3 protein: CASSPPAAGGPGETQYF

J gene: TRBJ2-7
D gene: TRBD2
clone size: many
V gene: TRBV29-1
CDR3 DNA: TGCAGCGTTGAAGATGTTAGCGGGGGCTACGAGCAGTACTTC
CDR3 protein: CSVEDVSGGYEQYF

J gene: TRBJ2-7
D gene: .
clone size: .
V gene: TRBV5-1
CDR3 DNA: TGCGCCAGCAGCCCGGTGGGTAGCGAGCAGTACTTC
CDR3 protein: CASSPVGSEQYF